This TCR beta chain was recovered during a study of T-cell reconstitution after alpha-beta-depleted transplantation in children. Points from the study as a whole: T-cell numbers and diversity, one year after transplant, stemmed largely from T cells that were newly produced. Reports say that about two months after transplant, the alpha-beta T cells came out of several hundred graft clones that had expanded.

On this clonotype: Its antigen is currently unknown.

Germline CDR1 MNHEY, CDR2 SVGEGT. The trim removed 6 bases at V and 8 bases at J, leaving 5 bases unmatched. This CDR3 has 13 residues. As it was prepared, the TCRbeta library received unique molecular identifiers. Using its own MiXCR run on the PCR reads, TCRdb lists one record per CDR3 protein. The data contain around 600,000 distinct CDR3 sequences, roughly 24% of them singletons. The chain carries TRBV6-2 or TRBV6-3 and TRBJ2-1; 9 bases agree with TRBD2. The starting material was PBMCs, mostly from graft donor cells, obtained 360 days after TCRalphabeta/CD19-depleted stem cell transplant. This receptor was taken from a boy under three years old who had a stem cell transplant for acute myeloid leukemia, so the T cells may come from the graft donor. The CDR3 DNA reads TGTGCCAGCAGGTGGACTAGCGATTATGAGCAGTTCTTC. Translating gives CASRWTSDYEQFF.